A selection of T cell receptor beta chains follows, all from one sample in a study of T cells in Graves' hyperthyroidism and ophthalmopathy. One entry per CDR3 protein, called by TCRdb with MiXCR from the multiplex PCR reads. The sample carries under 350,000 distinct CDR3 sequences, about 13% recorded once. Sequences were obtained from blood. The receptors come from a woman aged 40 to 50 with Graves' hyperthyroidism. Both conserved end residues are part of each CDR3. Size tells how often a clone was seen (once, few, many) or the class of an expanded clone, and some rows leave it out.

j_gene	v_gene	abundance	CDR3aa
TRBJ2-3	TRBV20-1	many	CSALRPGRSTDTQYF
TRBJ2-5	TRBV19	few	CASSISGTSGQETQYF
TRBJ2-2	TRBV6-4	few	CASSEGPGSNTGELFF
TRBJ2-5	TRBV11-2	many	CASSPGLAGGQTQYF
TRBJ1-5	TRBV6-2/TRBV6-3	many	CASSKPTEPQHF
TRBJ2-1	TRBV14	many	CASSQDSGGSYNEQFF
TRBJ1-2	TRBV12-3/TRBV12-4	many	CASSPFPYGYTF
TRBJ2-5	TRBV30	many	CAWSTMSSGQETQYF
TRBJ2-4	TRBV12-3/TRBV12-4	many	CASSRDYSKNIQYF
TRBJ1-1	TRBV28	.	CASSLPSVNTEAFF
TRBJ2-7	TRBV28	many	CASSSPTGFYEQYF
TRBJ2-7	TRBV19	few	CASFEQQYF
TRBJ2-7	TRBV13	many	CASSLGGGYYEQYF
TRBJ1-5	TRBV7-6	many	CASSEFGQPQHF
TRBJ2-2	TRBV9	few	CASSVATHSSRELFF
TRBJ2-7	TRBV29-1	many	CSVFRDGPYEQYF
TRBJ2-1	TRBV24-1	many	CATSDETEDEQFF
TRBJ1-2	TRBV28	many	CASSLTAPGYGYTF
TRBJ1-2	TRBV29-1	many	CSVEAGAGYTF
TRBJ2-1	TRBV18	few	CASSPQGQQYNEQFF
TRBJ1-1	TRBV2	many	CASSIRGLRNTEAFF
TRBJ1-6	TRBV28	.	CASRDDLGQGASPLHF
TRBJ2-2	TRBV29-1	.	CSVIPGLTNTGELFF
TRBJ1-1	TRBV5-1	few	CASSPGQRMNTEAFF
TRBJ2-1	TRBV29-1	many	CSGGGLRGHEQFF
TRBJ2-1	TRBV7-2	many	CASSLTPGVGEQFF
TRBJ2-7	TRBV13	.	CASSRRSGASSIYEQYF
TRBJ2-1	TRBV29-1	many	CSVKPSYNEQFF
TRBJ2-1	TRBV11-3	.	CASSLVGPAGVVF
TRBJ2-7	TRBV3-1	many	CASSQQTSGVYEQYF
TRBJ2-3	TRBV20-1	many	CSARQGAFTDTQYF
TRBJ1-5	TRBV4-1	.	CASSQGQGTNQPQHF
TRBJ1-1	TRBV2	many	CASSGRDWSEAFF
TRBJ2-3	TRBV19	.	CASSAGRAIDTQYF